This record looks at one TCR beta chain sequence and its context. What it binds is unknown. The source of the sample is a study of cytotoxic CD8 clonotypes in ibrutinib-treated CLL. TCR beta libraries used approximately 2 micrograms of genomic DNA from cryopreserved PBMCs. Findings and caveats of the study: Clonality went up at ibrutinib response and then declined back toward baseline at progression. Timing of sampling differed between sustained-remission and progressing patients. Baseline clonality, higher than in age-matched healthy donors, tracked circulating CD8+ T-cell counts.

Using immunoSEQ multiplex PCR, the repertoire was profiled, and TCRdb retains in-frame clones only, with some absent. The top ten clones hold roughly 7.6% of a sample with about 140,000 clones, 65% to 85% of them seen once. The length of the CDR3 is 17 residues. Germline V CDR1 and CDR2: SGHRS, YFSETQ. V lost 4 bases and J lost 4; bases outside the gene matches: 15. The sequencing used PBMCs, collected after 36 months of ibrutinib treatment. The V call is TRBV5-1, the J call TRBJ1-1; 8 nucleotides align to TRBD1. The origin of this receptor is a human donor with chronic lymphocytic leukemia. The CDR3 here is CASSKRTGGKIVTEAFF. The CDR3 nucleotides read TGCGCCAGCAGCAAGCGCACAGGGGGAAAGATAGTCACTGAAGCTTTCTTT. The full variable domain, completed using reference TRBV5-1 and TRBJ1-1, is KAGVTQTPRYLIKTRGQQVTLSCSPISGHRSVSWYQQTPGQGLQFLFEYFSETQRNKGNFPGRFSGRQFSNSRSEMNVSTLELGDSALYLCASSKRTGGKIVTEAFFGQGTRLTVV.